This entry lists 21 T cell receptor beta chains sequenced from one sample in a study of blood T cells in healthy people across ages. PCR was performed a second time for about 7 to 11 cycles using a sample-barcoded 5' primer and a J-beta primer mix. From the 5' RACE reads, TCRdb called clonotypes with MiXCR, one entry per CDR3 protein. The sample has roughly 800,000 distinct CDR3 sequences; approximately 53% are singletons. Sample: blood. Receptor source: a man of 80 years or more in good health.

The chain links TRBV2 to TRBJ2-5, with D perhaps TRBD1 or TRBD2 (5 bases each). CDR1 SNHLY and CDR2 FYNNEI come from the germline V gene. V was shortened by 3 bases and J by 5 bases, with 13 bases between the two germline ends. The CDR3 runs to 14 residues. The chain's CDR3 is CASSEGVSPETQYF. The CDR3 nucleotides read TGTGCCAGCAGTGAGGGGGTCTCCCCGGAGACCCAGTACTTC.

This clonotype was counted only a few times. The J gene is TRBJ2-7, the V gene TRBV12-3 or TRBV12-4, with 7 bases lining up with TRBD2. This CDR3 is built from 15 residues. V trimming: 1 base; J trimming: 0 bases; junction bases outside the gene matches: 3. The DNA for the CDR3 is TGTGCCAGCAGTTTAGGCTCTAGCGGCTCCTACGAGCAGTACTTC. It specifies CASSLGSSGSYEQYF.

This clonotype was counted ten times or more. The V and J genes are TRBV29-1 and TRBJ2-7; possibly TRBD2 for D (5 bases). Trimming cost V 3 bases and J 3 bases, with 9 bases left between them. The CDR3 runs to 12 residues. CDR1 and CDR2 (germline): SQVTM, ANQGSEA. The CDR3 spells CSVEGGGYEQYF. CDR3 DNA sequence: TGCAGCGTTGAGGGCGGAGGCTACGAGCAGTACTTC.

The gene calls are TRBV4-1 and TRBJ2-7; 7 bases map to TRBD1. V shed 0 bases, J shed 2 bases, and the junction held 4 bases outside the gene matches. CDR3 length: 15 residues. Germline V gene lookup returns CDR1 MGHRA and CDR2 YSYEKL. CDR3 loop: CASSQDAGGPYEQYF. The CDR3 coding sequence is TGCGCCAGCAGCCAAGATGCAGGGGGACCCTACGAGCAGTACTTC.

In this sample, this clonotype turned up a few times. The J gene is TRBJ2-5, the V gene TRBV28; 10 bases agree with TRBD2. J lost 5 bases, V lost 1 base, and 7 bases had no gene match. CDR1 and CDR2 from the germline V gene are MDHEN and SYDVKM. The CDR3 extends over 16 amino acids. CDR3 sequence: CASSLSLSGRRETQYF. The CDR3 DNA follows: TGTGCCAGCAGTTTATCCCTTAGCGGGAGGAGGGAGACCCAGTACTTC.

J is TRBJ2-3 and V is TRBV6-1, with D possibly TRBD2 on 6 matching bases. The CDR3 loop spans 15 amino acids. V was cut by 1 base and J by 14 bases, with 22 bases left in between. Germline CDR1 MNHNS, CDR2 SASEGT. CDR3 DNA: TGTGCCAGCAGTGAAGGGCCGGAGGGGCACAGATATGCGTATTTT. This codes for CASSEGPEGHRYAYF.

V gene TRBV12-3 or TRBV12-4 combines with J gene TRBJ1-1; 9 nucleotides match TRBD1. Trimming at V came to 6 bases and at J to 4 bases, leaving 9 bases not matched to a gene. There are 15 residues in the CDR3. CDR3 sequence: CASRRQGGMGTEAFF. CDR3 coding DNA: TGTGCCAGCAGGCGACAGGGGGGAATGGGCACTGAAGCTTTCTTT.

In its sample, this clonotype was seen a few times. V is TRBV2 and J is TRBJ1-5, with TRBD1 identical over 9 bases. The V and J ends lost 8 bases and 5 bases, in that order; junction bases with no gene match: 7. Germline CDR1 reads SNHLY; CDR2 reads FYNNEI. The CDR3 consists of 14 residues. In DNA form, the CDR3 reads TGTGCCAGCGGAGGACAGGGGCGGGATCAGCCCCAGCATTTT. It specifies CASGGQGRDQPQHF.

Notes on this clonotype: At one end the junction does not follow the germline gene, possibly because of a read error. The chain has TRBV29-1 and TRBJ1-1; D unresolved. This CDR3 is 10 amino acids long. Germline V gene data show CDR1 as SQVTM and CDR2 as ANQGSEA. The CDR3 DNA sequence: TGCAGCATTGAGTACTCTGAAGCTTTCTTT. Amino acid sequence: CSIEYSEAFF.

This clonotype was recorded only once. J is TRBJ2-3 and V is TRBV9; D not resolved. CDR1 is SGDLS, CDR2 YYNGEE, per germline. The CDR3 length is 13 residues. The V end was cut by 4 bases, the J end by 6 bases, with 12 bases between. CDR3 sequence reads: CASSPDVSDTQYF. CDR3 bases: TGTGCCAGCAGCCCAGACGTGTCGGATACGCAGTATTTT. The variable domain in full, with the rest retrieved from reference TRBV9 and TRBJ2-3, is DSGVTQTPKHLITATGQRVTLRCSPRSGDLSVYWYQQSLDQGLQFLIQYYNGEERAKGNILERFSAQQFPDLHSELNLSSLELGDSALYFCASSPDVSDTQYFGPGTRLTVL.

There are a few counts of this clonotype. V is TRBV2 and J is TRBJ2-3; 9 nucleotides agree with TRBD2. Trimming took 4 bases from V and 6 from J; bases not matched to a gene: 8. The germline V gene encodes CDR1 SNHLY and CDR2 FYNNEI. CDR3 length: 15 residues. The CDR3 coding sequence is TGTGCCAGCAGTGGCGGGACTAGCTGGGGGGATACGCAGTATTTT. Translating gives CASSGGTSWGDTQYF.

The chain joins TRBV12-3 or TRBV12-4 to TRBJ1-2, with 7 bases matching TRBD1. This CDR3 spans 14 amino acids. After removal of 4 bases from V and 1 base from J, the junction contained 3 bases not matched to a gene. This CDR3 reads CASSSGQSNYGYTF. The CDR3 DNA is TGTGCCAGCAGTTCGGGACAGAGTAACTATGGCTACACCTTC.

The chain uses TRBV7-2 and TRBJ2-4; D may be TRBD1 (7 bases). Germline V gene data show CDR1 as SGHTA and CDR2 as FQGNSA. V shed 0 bases and J shed 7 bases, with 13 bases lying between them. The CDR3 runs 15 residues. CDR3 DNA: TGTGCCAGCAGCTTAGCGGGCAGGGGGGACAACATTCAGTACTTC. Amino acids: CASSLAGRGDNIQYF.

This sequence joins TRBV9 and TRBJ2-2; D remains unclear. The V gene's germline CDR1 is SGDLS and CDR2 YYNGEE. The V gene lost 3 bases and the J gene lost 4 bases, with 22 bases spanning the gap. The CDR3 runs to 18 residues. For the CDR3, the DNA is TGTGCCAGCAGCGGATCCACAAGGCGGCGGCCCTTCACCGGGGAGCTGTTTTTT. Amino acid sequence: CASSGSTRRRPFTGELFF.

This clonotype was detected once. This chain joins TRBV6-1 and TRBJ2-5; 8 positions agree with TRBD1. This CDR3 has 14 amino acids. With 6 bases clipped from V and 2 bases from J, the junction kept 5 bases outside the gene matches. Germline CDR1 and CDR2: MNHNS and SASEGT. CDR3 residues: CASSHGDRQETQYF. DNA of the CDR3: TGTGCCAGCAGCCACGGGGACAGGCAAGAGACCCAGTACTTC.

V gene TRBV7-9 combines with J gene TRBJ1-2; D is perhaps TRBD1 (6 bases). V shed 2 bases and J shed 6 bases, with 13 bases lying between them. The CDR3 is made up of 14 amino acids. Germline assignment: CDR1 SEHNR and CDR2 FQNEAQ (reference sequence). The CDR3 protein is CASSLIGGQNGYTF. In DNA, the CDR3 is TGTGCCAGCAGCTTAATTGGGGGCCAGAATGGCTACACCTTC.

The chain carries TRBV6-9 and TRBJ2-4, with D possibly called TRBD1 or TRBD2 (5 bases each). CDR1 MNHGY and CDR2 SVAAGI come from the germline V gene. V lost 1 base and J 2 bases, leaving 15 bases between the germline ends. The CDR3 sequence is 17 residues long. The CDR3 bases are TGTGCCAGCAGTTATTGTACCGGGGCAGGCCCCAAAAACATTCAGTACTTC. Amino acids: CASSYCTGAGPKNIQYF.

J is TRBJ2-5 and V is TRBV5-5; D might be TRBD2 (6 bases). The CDR3 sequence is 16 residues long. V shed 3 bases and J shed 4 bases, with 19 bases lying between them. Germline CDR1 SGHKS, CDR2 YYEKEE (reference sequence). CDR3 nucleotides: TGTGCCAGCAGCTCGGGGCGGGGTAGCGTGGGAGAGACCCAGTACTTC. Translated, it gives CASSSGRGSVGETQYF.

The rearrangement links TRBV7-2 to TRBJ2-5; 7 nucleotides match TRBD1. V was pared by 5 bases and J by 2 bases, with 14 bases of the junction left unmatched. The germline V gene encodes CDR1 SGHTA and CDR2 FQGNSA. The CDR3 sequence is 17 residues long. This CDR3 reads CASSPQGYGRGQETQYF. CDR3 sequence (DNA): TGTGCCAGCAGCCCCCAGGGGTATGGCAGGGGGCAAGAGACCCAGTACTTC.

Only a few counts were recorded for this clonotype. The junction and the germline gene differ at one end; a read error may be behind it. The rearrangement links TRBV29-1 to TRBJ1-1; 7 nucleotides agree with TRBD1. The CDR3 loop spans 13 amino acids. Germline V gives CDR1 SQVTM, CDR2 ANQGSEA. CDR3 nucleotide sequence: TGCAGCGCCCCGGGACAGCCGAACACTGAGGCTTTCTTT. Translating gives CSAPGQPNTEAFF.

V and J are TRBV28 and TRBJ2-4; D might be TRBD1 or TRBD2, each matching 8 bases. V lost 4 bases, J lost 1 base, and 26 bases lay in between. This CDR3 contains 20 residues. The germline CDR1 and CDR2 sequences are MDHEN and SYDVKM. The CDR3 loop reads CASSSGQGAAGATAKNIQYF. The DNA for the CDR3 is TGTGCCAGCAGTTCAGGACAGGGCGCAGCGGGGGCCACGGCCAAAAACATTCAGTACTTC.